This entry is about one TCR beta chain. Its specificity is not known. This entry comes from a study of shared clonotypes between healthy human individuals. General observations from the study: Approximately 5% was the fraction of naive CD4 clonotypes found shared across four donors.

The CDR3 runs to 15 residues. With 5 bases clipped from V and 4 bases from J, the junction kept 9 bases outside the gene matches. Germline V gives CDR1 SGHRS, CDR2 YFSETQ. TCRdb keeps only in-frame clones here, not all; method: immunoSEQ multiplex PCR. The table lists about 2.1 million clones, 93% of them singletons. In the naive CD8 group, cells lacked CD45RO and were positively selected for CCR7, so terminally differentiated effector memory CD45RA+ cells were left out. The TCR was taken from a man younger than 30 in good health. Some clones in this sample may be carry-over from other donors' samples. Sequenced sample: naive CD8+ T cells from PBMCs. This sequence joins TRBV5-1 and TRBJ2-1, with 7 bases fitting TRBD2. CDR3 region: CASRSWSGEYNEQFF. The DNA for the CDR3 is TGCGCCAGCAGAAGTTGGAGCGGGGAGTACAATGAGCAGTTCTTC.